This TCR beta chain emerged from a study of cytomegalovirus exposure and HLA in healthy donors. Study findings and constraints: Certain indistinguishable V segments, among them TRBV6-2 and TRBV6-3, were excluded. Association of 16,951 TCR beta sequences with HLA alleles was found at 0.05 false discovery rate in a later analysis.

Turning to this clone: No antigen is known for it.

CDR1 is SGHAT, CDR2 FQNNGV, per germline. The V gene end was trimmed by 4 bases and the J gene end by 5 bases; junction bases not matched to a gene: 5. This CDR3 contains 15 residues. The PCR was carried out with 60 Vbeta primers and 13 Jbeta primers. Sequenced by immunoSEQ multiplex PCR; TCRdb stores in-frame clones only, minus some. Among some 150,000 clones listed, 77% were seen once. This rearrangement joins TRBV11-2 to TRBJ2-1; 10 bases agree with TRBD2. The receptor was derived from a woman aged 30 to 39 in good health and CMV-seronegative. Specimen: PBMCs. CDR3 residues: CASSSLAGVHNEQFF. The CDR3 DNA is TGTGCCAGCAGCTCCCTAGCGGGAGTGCACAATGAGCAGTTCTTC.